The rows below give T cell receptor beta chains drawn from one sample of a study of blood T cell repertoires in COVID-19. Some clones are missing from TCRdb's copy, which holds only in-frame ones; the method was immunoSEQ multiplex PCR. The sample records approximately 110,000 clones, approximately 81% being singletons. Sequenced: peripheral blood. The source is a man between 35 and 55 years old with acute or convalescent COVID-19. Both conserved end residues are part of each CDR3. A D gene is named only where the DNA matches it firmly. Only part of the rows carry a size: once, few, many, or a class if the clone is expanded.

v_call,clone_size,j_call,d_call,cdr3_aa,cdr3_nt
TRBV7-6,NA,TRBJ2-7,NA,CASSQGQYYSYEQYF,TGTGCCAGCAGCCAAGGACAGTACTACTCCTACGAGCAGTACTTC
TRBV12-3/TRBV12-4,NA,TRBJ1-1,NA,CASSFRVNTEAFF,TGTGCCAGCAGTTTTCGAGTGAACACTGAAGCTTTCTTT
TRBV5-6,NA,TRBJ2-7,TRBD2,CASSLYRTSGGYEQYF,TGTGCCAGCAGCTTGTACCGGACTAGCGGGGGATACGAGCAGTACTTC
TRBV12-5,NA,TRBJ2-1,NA,CASGQDYYNEQFF,TGTGCTAGTGGCCAGGACTATTACAATGAGCAGTTCTTC
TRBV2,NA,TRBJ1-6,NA,CASSVQGYNSPLHF,TGTGCCAGCAGTGTCCAGGGCTATAATTCACCCCTCCACTTT
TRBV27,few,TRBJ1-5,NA,CASSYQPQHF,TGTGCCAGCAGCTATCAGCCCCAGCATTTT
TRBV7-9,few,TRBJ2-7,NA,CASSPVQGLQYF,TGTGCCAGCAGCCCCGTCCAGGGCCTTCAGTACTTC
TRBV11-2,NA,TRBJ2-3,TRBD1,CASSLVRDRWLTF,TGTGCCAGCAGCTTAGTTAGGGACAGATGGTTAACTTTT
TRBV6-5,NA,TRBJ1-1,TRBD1,CASRRDRVDWTEAFF,TGTGCCAGCAGACGGGACAGGGTCGATTGGACTGAAGCTTTCTTT
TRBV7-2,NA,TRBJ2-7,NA,CASSLAASVYEQYF,TGTGCCAGCAGCTTAGCAGCTAGCGTCTACGAGCAGTACTTC
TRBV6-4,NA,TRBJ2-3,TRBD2,CASNYQGLAGGTDTQYF,TGTGCCAGCAATTACCAAGGACTAGCGGGGGGTACAGATACGCAGTATTTT
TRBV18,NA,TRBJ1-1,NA,CASSPPNVTGTLLMNTEAFF,TGTGCCAGCTCACCACCGAACGTTACAGGGACGCTACTCATGAACACTGAAGCTTTCTTT
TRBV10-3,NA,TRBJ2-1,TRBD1,CASEGQGGDEQFF,TGTGCCAGCGAAGGACAGGGAGGTGATGAGCAGTTCTTC
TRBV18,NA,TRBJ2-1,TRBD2,CASSPSSGGAYNEQFF,TGTGCCAGCTCACCTTCTAGCGGGGGGGCCTACAATGAGCAGTTCTTC
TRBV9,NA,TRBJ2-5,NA,CASSVGWQQETQYF,TGTGCCAGCAGCGTAGGGTGGCAGCAAGAGACCCAGTACTTC
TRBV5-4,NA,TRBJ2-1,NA,CASSLGLPPNEQFF,TGTGCCAGCAGCTTGGGACTGCCCCCCAATGAGCAGTTCTTC
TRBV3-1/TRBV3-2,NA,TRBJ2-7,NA,CASSQAVGGYEQYF,TGTGCCAGCAGCCAAGCGGTGGGAGGTTACGAGCAGTACTTC
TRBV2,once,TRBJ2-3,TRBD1,CASSEALLAGGLTDTQYF,TGTGCCAGCAGTGAAGCGCTTTTGGCAGGGGGCCTGACAGATACGCAGTATTTT
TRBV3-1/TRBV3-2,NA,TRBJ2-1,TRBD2,CASSHKRGQIYNEQFF,TGTGCCAGCAGCCACAAGCGGGGGCAAATCTACAATGAGCAGTTCTTC
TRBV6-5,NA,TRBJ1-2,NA,CASSSLDLPYGYTF,TGTGCCAGCAGTTCCTTGGACTTGCCCTATGGCTACACCTTC
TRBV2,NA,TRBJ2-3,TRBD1,CAIATGSTDTQYF,TGTGCCATCGCGACAGGGAGCACAGATACGCAGTATTTT
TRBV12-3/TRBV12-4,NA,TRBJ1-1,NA,CATAGVNTEAFF,TGTGCAACCGCGGGGGTGAACACTGAAGCTTTCTTT
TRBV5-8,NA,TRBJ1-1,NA,CASSLYQQAEAFF,TGTGCCAGCAGCTTGTACCAGCAGGCTGAAGCTTTCTTT
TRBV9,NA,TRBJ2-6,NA,CASSVGRGAGANVLTF,TGTGCCAGCAGCGTAGGCAGGGGAGCCGGGGCCAACGTCCTGACTTTC
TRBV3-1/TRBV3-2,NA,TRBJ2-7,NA,CASSQDPDRSYEQYF,TGTGCCAGCAGCCAAGACCCGGACAGATCCTACGAGCAGTACTTC
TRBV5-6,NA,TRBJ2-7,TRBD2,CASSLGASGERIYEQYF,TGTGCCAGCAGCTTGGGGGCTAGCGGGGAGAGAATCTACGAGCAGTACTTC
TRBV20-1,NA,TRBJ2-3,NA,CSASFRGDTQYF,TGCAGTGCTAGTTTCAGGGGAGATACGCAGTATTTT
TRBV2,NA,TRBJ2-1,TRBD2,CASSEGLVPRNEQFF,TGTGCCAGCAGTGAGGGACTAGTCCCCCGCAATGAGCAGTTCTTC
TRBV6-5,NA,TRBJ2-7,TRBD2,CASSYTGSGGYEQYF,TGTGCCAGCAGTTACACGGGGAGCGGGGGATACGAGCAGTACTTC
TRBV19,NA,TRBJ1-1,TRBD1,CARPYNRGHTEAFF,TGTGCCAGGCCTTATAACAGGGGGCATACTGAAGCTTTCTTT
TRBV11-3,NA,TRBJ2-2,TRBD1,CASSLTSQGVEDTGELFF,TGTGCCAGCAGCTTAACCTCACAGGGGGTCGAGGACACCGGGGAGCTGTTTTTT
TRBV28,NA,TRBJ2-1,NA,CASSLSTPTGNEQFF,TGTGCCAGCAGTTTGTCCACTCCGACAGGCAATGAGCAGTTCTTC
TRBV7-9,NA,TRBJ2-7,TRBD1,CASSLGLDRAYEQYF,TGTGCCAGCAGCTTAGGCCTGGACAGGGCCTACGAGCAGTACTTC
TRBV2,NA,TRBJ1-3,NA,CASSEGGWSGNTIYF,TGTGCCAGCAGTGAGGGGGGGTGGTCTGGAAACACCATATATTTT
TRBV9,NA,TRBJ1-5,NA,CASSVDEGQPQHF,TGTGCCAGCAGCGTAGATGAGGGCCAGCCCCAGCATTTT
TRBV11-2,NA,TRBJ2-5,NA,CASSKTTGQETQYF,TGTGCCAGCAGCAAGACGACGGGGCAAGAGACCCAGTACTTC
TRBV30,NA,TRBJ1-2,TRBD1,CAWADRGGGYTF,TGTGCCTGGGCCGACAGGGGAGGAGGCTACACCTTC
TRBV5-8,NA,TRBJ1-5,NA,CASSLEVGAWSQPQHF,TGTGCCAGCAGCTTGGAGGTCGGTGCGTGGAGTCAGCCCCAGCATTTT
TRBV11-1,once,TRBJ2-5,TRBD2,CASSPGTSGVNGQYF,TGTGCCAGCAGCCCCGGGACTAGCGGCGTCAATGGACAGTACTTC
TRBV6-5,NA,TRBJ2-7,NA,CASSRGSVYEQYF,TGTGCCAGCAGTAGAGGGAGCGTCTACGAGCAGTACTTC
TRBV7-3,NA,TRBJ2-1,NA,CASSPSGSPRDEQFF,TGTGCCAGCAGCCCCAGCGGGTCCCCCCGGGATGAGCAGTTCTTC
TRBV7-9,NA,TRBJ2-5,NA,CASSRLVRGWETQYF,TGTGCCAGCAGCCGCCTTGTACGCGGTTGGGAGACCCAGTACTTC
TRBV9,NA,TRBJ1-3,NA,CASSFQGGNTIYF,TGTGCCAGCAGCTTCCAGGGAGGAAACACCATATATTTT
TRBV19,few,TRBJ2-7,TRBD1,CASSIGDRTFYEQYF,TGTGCCAGTAGTATTGGGGACAGGACCTTCTACGAGCAGTACTTC
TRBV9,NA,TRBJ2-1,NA,CASSEVGQLGGEQFF,TGTGCCAGCAGCGAGGTGGGACAGCTGGGGGGTGAGCAGTTCTTC
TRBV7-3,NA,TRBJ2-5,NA,CASSFQPASGETQYF,TGTGCCAGCAGCTTCCAGCCGGCCTCCGGGGAGACCCAGTACTTC
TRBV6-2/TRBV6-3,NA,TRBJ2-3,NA,CASSYIQSSTDTQYF,TGTGCCAGCAGTTATATACAGAGTAGCACAGATACGCAGTATTTT
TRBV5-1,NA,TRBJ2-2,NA,CASSLDRDTGELFF,TGCGCCAGCAGCTTGGACAGGGACACCGGGGAGCTGTTTTTT
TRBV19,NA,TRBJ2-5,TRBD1,CASSPTGGGRGRGETQYF,TGTGCCAGTAGTCCAACGGGTGGGGGCAGGGGGCGCGGAGAGACCCAGTACTTC
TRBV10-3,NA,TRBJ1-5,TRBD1,CAISESGTGLQPQHF,TGTGCCATCAGTGAGTCAGGGACAGGGCTTCAGCCCCAGCATTTT
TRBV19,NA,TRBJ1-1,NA,CASSQQGSEAFF,TGTGCCAGTAGTCAGCAGGGCTCTGAAGCTTTCTTT
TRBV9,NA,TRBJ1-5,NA,CASSPTENSNQPQHF,TGTGCCAGCAGCCCGACAGAAAATAGCAATCAGCCCCAGCATTTT
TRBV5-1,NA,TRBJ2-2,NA,CASSLVQLTGELFF,TGCGCCAGCAGCTTGGTACAGCTCACCGGGGAGCTGTTTTTT
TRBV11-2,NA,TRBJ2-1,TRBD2,CASSLGTTSKFF,TGTGCCAGCAGCTTAGGTACGACTAGCAAGTTCTTC